These T cell receptor beta chains were read from a single sample in a study of blood T cell repertoires in COVID-19. Measured with immunoSEQ multiplex PCR; TCRdb has only the in-frame clones, and not every one. The table includes about 150,000 clones, approximately 81% detected once. Specimen: peripheral blood. The receptors were gathered from a woman in her sixties or seventies with active or convalescent COVID-19. Each CDR3 is given with its conserved first and last residue. A D gene is named only where the DNA matches it firmly. A clone size is listed for some rows: how often the clone was seen (once, few, many), or a class if it is expanded.

abundance	v_gene	j_gene	d_gene	CDR3aa	CDR3nt
-	TRBV6-1	TRBJ1-5	-	CASSDNYSNQPQHF	TGTGCCAGCAGTGACAACTATAGCAATCAGCCCCAGCATTTT
-	TRBV6-5	TRBJ2-6	-	CASSPLSGAANVLTF	TGTGCCAGCAGCCCACTATCGGGAGCGGCCAACGTCCTGACTTTC
-	TRBV28	TRBJ2-7	-	CASSSNRGLYEQYF	TGTGCCAGCAGTTCCAACAGGGGACTCTACGAGCAGTACTTC
-	TRBV4-3	TRBJ2-3	TRBD2	CASSQVAGGGRVDTQYF	TGCGCCAGCAGCCAAGTTGCGGGAGGAGGGAGGGTAGATACGCAGTATTTT
-	TRBV5-1	TRBJ2-3	-	CASSLGADRTDTQYF	TGCGCCAGCAGCTTGGGAGCGGATCGCACAGATACGCAGTATTTT
-	TRBV24-1	TRBJ2-7	TRBD2	CATSEGLAGEYEQYF	TGTGCCACCAGCGAGGGACTAGCGGGAGAATACGAGCAGTACTTC
-	TRBV7-2	TRBJ2-5	TRBD1	CASSLRTGVGETQYF	TGTGCCAGCAGCCTTCGGACAGGGGTAGGGGAGACCCAGTACTTC
-	TRBV24-1	TRBJ1-2	-	CATSDGQGNYGYTF	TGTGCCACCAGTGATGGGCAGGGGAACTATGGCTACACCTTC
-	TRBV4-2	TRBJ1-2	-	CASSQEVERRANYGYTF	TGTGCCAGCAGCCAAGAGGTGGAGCGGAGAGCTAACTATGGCTACACCTTC
-	TRBV20-1	TRBJ2-2	TRBD1	CSASRKGALTGELFF	TGCAGTGCTAGTCGGAAGGGGGCGCTCACCGGGGAGCTGTTTTTT
-	TRBV28	TRBJ2-7	TRBD1	CASSFFTGQGGYEQYF	TGTGCCAGCAGTTTCTTCACAGGACAGGGGGGGTACGAGCAGTACTTC
-	TRBV6-1	TRBJ1-2	TRBD1	CASSEYESGQGYGYTF	TGTGCCAGCAGTGAATACGAATCTGGACAGGGGTATGGCTACACCTTC
-	TRBV7-8	TRBJ2-4	-	CASSLSGSLAKNIQYF	TGTGCCAGCAGCTTATCGGGGAGTTTAGCCAAAAACATTCAGTACTTC
-	TRBV2	TRBJ2-5	-	CASSEARQAMTQYF	TGTGCCAGCAGTGAAGCGCGCCAGGCTATGACCCAGTACTTC
few	TRBV23-1	TRBJ2-2	-	CASSQSPWRGNTGELFF	TGCGCCAGCAGTCAATCCCCATGGCGGGGGAACACCGGGGAGCTGTTTTTT
-	TRBV7-2	TRBJ1-4	TRBD1	CASGQGLANEKLFF	TGTGCCAGCGGACAGGGCCTTGCTAATGAAAAACTGTTTTTT
-	TRBV7-2	TRBJ1-2	TRBD1	CASSLGTGVSGYTF	TGTGCCAGCAGCTTAGGGACAGGTGTCTCTGGCTACACCTTC
once	TRBV6-6	TRBJ1-2	-	CASSSRDTGESGYTF	TGTGCCAGCAGTTCCCGGGACACGGGTGAGAGTGGCTACACCTTC
-	TRBV30	TRBJ1-5	-	CAWSKGGNQPQHF	TGTGCCTGGAGTAAGGGGGGCAATCAGCCCCAGCATTTT
-	TRBV3-1/TRBV3-2	TRBJ1-5	TRBD1	CASSQGAGGTYQPQHF	TGTGCCAGCAGCCAAGGGGCAGGGGGCACCTATCAGCCCCAGCATTTT
-	TRBV4-1	TRBJ1-1	-	CASSQERTAKKIEAFF	TGCGCCAGCAGCCAAGAAAGGACAGCTAAAAAAATTGAAGCTTTCTTT
-	TRBV12-3/TRBV12-4	TRBJ1-4	-	CASSPALWAPVFF	TGTGCCAGCAGTCCTGCCCTGTGGGCGCCAGTGTTTTTT
-	TRBV15	TRBJ2-3	TRBD2	CATSRETATSGGTQYF	TGTGCCACCAGCAGAGAAACGGCGACTAGCGGGGGGACGCAGTATTTT